One and the same sample provided the 23 T cell receptor beta chains below, sequenced in a study of T cell responses to AZD1222 COVID-19 vaccine. The protocol was immunoSEQ multiplex PCR, while the TCRdb copy is restricted to in-frame clones and leaves out a portion. The sample contains about 120,000 clones, approximately 90% of which appear only once. The sequencing used peripheral blood, collected on day 0 of AZD1222 vaccination. Receptor source: an adult in good health.

The V call is TRBV5-8, the J call TRBJ2-3; TRBD1 matches 7 bases. Germline V CDR1 and CDR2: SGHTS, YDEGEE. Germline trimming cut 5 bases from V and 3 bases from J; bases unmatched to any gene: 15. The CDR3 runs 17 residues. Written as DNA, the CDR3 is TGTGCCAGCAGTTTACGGACCGGGACAGACCTTACAGATACGCAGTATTTT. It specifies CASSLRTGTDLTDTQYF.

The chain is built from TRBV6-5 and TRBJ2-5; TRBD1 agrees at 7 bases. The CDR3 is 14 amino acids. Germline-derived CDR1 and CDR2 are MNHEY and SVGAGI. The trim removed 4 bases at V and 7 bases at J, leaving 9 bases unmatched. The CDR3 loop reads CASSSDRSGWTQYF. The CDR3 bases are TGTGCCAGCAGTTCGGACAGGTCCGGGTGGACCCAGTACTTC.

The rearrangement joins TRBV11-1 to TRBJ2-7; no firm D call. Germline values: CDR1 SGHAT, CDR2 FQDESV (reference sequence). CDR3 length equals 11 residues. The V gene lost 5 bases and the J gene lost 3 bases, with 5 bases spanning the gap. The CDR3 nucleotides are TGTGCCAGCAGCGGGGACTACGAGCAGTACTTC. This sequence encodes CASSGDYEQYF.

CDR3 loop: CASSLRSGQHNQPQHF. The CDR3 bases are TGTGCCAGCAGCTTAAGGAGCGGACAGCACAATCAGCCCCAGCATTTT. The rearrangement links TRBV7-2 to TRBJ1-5, with D possibly being TRBD1 (6 bases). Germline CDR1 SGHTA, CDR2 FQGNSA. The CDR3 is 16 residues long. V was shortened by 2 bases and J by 3 bases, with 14 bases between the two germline ends.

The chain combines TRBV19 with TRBJ2-1, with TRBD2 as a possible D gene (5 bases). The CDR3 contains 15 residues. Germline CDR1 and CDR2: LNHDA and SQIVND (reference sequence). V lost 5 bases to trimming and J lost 0 bases, with 11 bases between them. The CDR3 is CASSSGGSSYNEQFF. The CDR3 DNA is TGTGCCAGTAGTTCGGGCGGGTCCTCCTACAATGAGCAGTTCTTC.

The chain links TRBV3-1 (or the pseudogene TRBV3-2) to TRBJ1-3, with a possible D match to TRBD1 (5 bases). The V gene lost 4 bases and the J gene lost 10 bases, with 14 bases spanning the gap. This CDR3 contains 13 residues. Germline-derived CDR1 and CDR2 are LGHDT and YNNKEL (reference sequence). This CDR3 is CASSRGNRGTIYF. In DNA form, the CDR3 reads TGTGCCAGCAGCCGCGGAAATAGGGGAACCATATATTTT.

This clone was counted only a few times. The chain links TRBV30 to TRBJ1-6, with unresolved D. V lost 4 bases, J lost 6 bases, and 16 bases lay in between. Per germline, CDR1 GTSNPN and CDR2 SVGIG (reference sequence). The CDR3 is 15 residues long. CDR3 bases: TGTGCCTGGATGTTAGGAGGAGGGTCTAATTCACCCCTCCACTTT. The encoded protein is CAWMLGGGSNSPLHF.

The chain carries TRBV4-1 and TRBJ2-2; the D is unclear. Germline-derived CDR1 and CDR2 are MGHRA and YSYEKL. Trimming left V 4 bases short and J 5 bases short, with 14 bases between. The CDR3 runs to 15 residues. The CDR3 DNA follows: TGCGCCAGCAGCCCGACCGGGCCGACGACCGGGGAGCTGTTTTTT. Its protein product is CASSPTGPTTGELFF.

This chain uses TRBV21-1 with TRBJ1-6; TRBD1, as called in the table, went unchecked against the DNA. TRBV21-1 is termed a pseudogene. The CDR3 is 15 amino acids. In DNA form, the CDR3 reads TGTGCCAGCAGCAAGTATCAGGGGAGTGATTCACCCCTCCACTTT. It is translated as CASSKYQGSDSPLHF.

V and J are TRBV1 and TRBJ1-6; the table's D call of TRBD1 was not tested on the DNA. TRBV1 constitutes a pseudogene. There are 12 residues in the CDR3. The chain's CDR3 is CTSSPAAGGLHF. CDR3 DNA: TGCACCAGCAGCCCAGCGGCAGGGGGCCTCCACTTT.

The CDR3 region is CASGPSGSGANVLTF. CDR3 DNA: TGTGCTAGTGGCCCATCTGGCTCTGGGGCCAACGTCCTGACTTTC. The chain couples TRBV12-5 to TRBJ2-6; D is unclear. The CDR3 sequence is 15 residues long. Trimming pared 6 bases from V and 0 bases from J, leaving 9 bases between. Germline CDR1 reads LGHNT; CDR2 reads FRNRAP.

The chain carries TRBV10-1 and TRBJ1-6; D is ambiguous. The CDR3 consists of 18 residues. V shed 4 bases and J shed 7 bases, with 23 bases lying between them. Germline lookup yields CDR1 WNHNN and CDR2 SYGVQD (reference sequence). This CDR3 reads CASSAPGAGLVLNSPLHF. CDR3 in DNA: TGCGCCAGCAGTGCTCCGGGTGCCGGGTTGGTTTTGAATTCACCCCTCCACTTT.

This clone was picked up one time. The rearrangement uses TRBV11-2 and TRBJ2-7; 10 bases fit TRBD1. V lost 6 bases to trimming and J lost 0 bases; unmatched junction nucleotides: 2. This CDR3 has 14 residues. Germline loops: CDR1 SGHAT, CDR2 FQNNGV. The CDR3 protein is CASSRQGASYEQYF. CDR3 DNA: TGTGCCAGCAGTCGACAGGGGGCCTCCTACGAGCAGTACTTC.

The chain combines TRBV5-1 with TRBJ2-7; tentative D call: TRBD1 (5 bases). Per the germline V gene, CDR1 is SGHRS and CDR2 is YFSETQ. This CDR3 contains 15 residues. Trimming shortened V by 0 bases and J by 2 bases, and 12 bases separated the two germline ends. This CDR3 is CASSLVSGWTYEQYF. CDR3 bases: TGCGCCAGCAGCTTGGTGTCAGGGTGGACCTACGAGCAGTACTTC.

CDR3 region: CASSISGSPIYEQYF. CDR3 bases: TGTGCCAGTAGTATTTCGGGATCTCCAATCTACGAGCAGTACTTC. The chain is built from TRBV19 and TRBJ2-7; D perhaps matches TRBD2 (5 bases). The CDR3 spans 15 residues. Trimming took 3 bases from V and 3 from J, leaving 15 bases between them. Germline V CDR1 and CDR2: LNHDA, SQIVND (reference sequence).

The V gene is TRBV5-4, the J gene TRBJ2-3; the match to TRBD2 covers 13 bases. J gave up 1 base and V 1 base, and 6 bases lay outside the gene matches. CDR1 and CDR2 from the germline V gene are SGHNT and YYREEE (reference sequence). CDR3 size: 18 residues. CDR3 amino acids: CASSLLRTSGGGTDTQYF. DNA of the CDR3: TGTGCCAGCAGCTTGCTACGGACTAGCGGGGGAGGCACAGATACGCAGTATTTT.

The chain couples TRBV23-1 to TRBJ1-1; maybe TRBD1 (6 bases). TRBV23-1 is an ORF for which the function is uncertain. The CDR3 runs to 15 residues. V was clipped by 0 bases and J by 0 bases, with 8 bases between them. The CDR3 sequence: CASSQSNRVNTEAFF. In DNA form, the CDR3 reads TGCGCCAGCAGTCAATCGAACAGGGTGAACACTGAAGCTTTCTTT.

This clone has a single count. This chain connects TRBV2 to TRBJ2-2; 7 nucleotides agree with TRBD1. Germline V gene sequence: CDR1 SNHLY, CDR2 FYNNEI. With 1 base clipped from V and 6 bases from J, the junction kept 5 bases outside the gene matches. The CDR3 length is 15 residues. CDR3 loop: CASSEETGYSGELFF. The CDR3 DNA reads as TGTGCCAGCAGTGAAGAGACAGGGTATTCCGGGGAGCTGTTTTTT.

V usage is TRBV6-6 and J usage is TRBJ2-4; 8 nucleotides align to TRBD1. The J segment lost 7 bases and the V segment lost 5 bases, leaving 19 bases of the junction unmatched. Per germline, CDR1 MNHNY and CDR2 SVGAGI (reference sequence). This CDR3 has 18 residues. The CDR3 DNA reads as TGTGCCAGCAGTCAAAGAAGCCCCCAGGGGGCGGTAGGGAACATTCAGTACTTC. As protein: CASSQRSPQGAVGNIQYF.

This chain joins TRBV12-2 and TRBJ2-1; TRBD2, the table's D call, was not compared with the DNA. TRBV12-2 constitutes a pseudogene. The CDR3 sequence is 14 residues long. This CDR3 is CAIPGSGSYNEQFF. The CDR3 DNA follows: TGTGCAATTCCCGGTAGCGGCTCCTACAATGAGCAGTTCTTC.

This clone was seen only once. The rearrangement uses TRBV5-4 and TRBJ2-5, with 13 bases that match TRBD2. With 4 bases clipped from V and 7 bases from J, the junction kept 10 bases outside the gene matches. Germline V gene data show CDR1 as SGHNT and CDR2 as YYREEE (reference sequence). The CDR3 totals 16 residues. CDR3 nucleotides: TGTGCCAGCAGCCTGGGACTAGCGGGATCTCGGGGGACCCAGTACTTC. This translates into CASSLGLAGSRGTQYF.

This chain connects TRBV27 to TRBJ2-3; TRBD2 agrees at 13 bases. The CDR3 has 22 amino acids. Germline CDR1 is MNHEY and CDR2 is SMNVEV (reference sequence). The junction had 17 bases not matched to a gene; V was cut back by 2 bases and J by 0 bases. CDR3 in amino acids: CASSLRGDGRLAGGRSTDTQYF. CDR3 nucleotides: TGTGCCAGCAGTTTAAGAGGAGATGGGAGACTAGCGGGGGGACGAAGCACAGATACGCAGTATTTT.

This clone came up once. The chain joins TRBV2 to TRBJ2-2; D remains unclear. V dropped 5 bases and J dropped 2 bases, with 0 bases sitting between them. The length of the CDR3 is 11 residues. Germline V gives CDR1 SNHLY, CDR2 FYNNEI. The CDR3 DNA follows: TGTGCCAGCAGTAACACCGGGGAGCTGTTTTTT. Translating it yields CASSNTGELFF.